The 29 T cell receptor beta chains reported below all come from one sample, sequenced in a study of technical replicates of blood from a handful of donors (dated by TCRdb to 2015 to 2018). The library was built by means of the immunoSEQ multiplex PCR assay. The immuneACCESS repertoire file appears here via TCRdb, limited to in-frame rearrangements. These files lack a portion of the clones; in checked studies, under half of the deficit traces to unresolved V genes, and the cause of the others is not known. This sample lists 15,000 to 20,000 clones; around nine tenths were detected once. The top ten clonotypes cover over 9.5% of the sample. The sequenced material came from PBMCs. The receptors shown here come from a human donor in good health.

The chain carries TRBV6-1 and TRBJ2-7, with D hard to call. CDR3 length: 12 amino acids. Germline V gene sequence: CDR1 MNHNS, CDR2 SASEGT. V was pared by 2 bases and J by 1 base, with 3 bases between. The CDR3 here is CASSERSYEQYF. Here the CDR3 DNA reads TGTGCCAGCAGTGAACGGTCCTACGAGCAGTACTTC.

The rearrangement joins TRBV9 to TRBJ2-1, with 7 bases identical to TRBD2. J lost 2 bases, V lost 0 bases, and 2 bases had no gene match. CDR1 is SGDLS and CDR2 is YYNGEE in the germline V gene. The CDR3 covers 15 residues. The CDR3 coding sequence is TGTGCCAGCAGCGTAGGACTAGCTGCCTACAATGAGCAGTTCTTC. Amino acids: CASSVGLAAYNEQFF.

The V gene is TRBV30, the J gene TRBJ2-7; 9 positions match TRBD1. The CDR3 runs 15 residues. Germline lookup yields CDR1 GTSNPN and CDR2 SVGIG (reference sequence). The CDR3 coding sequence is TGTGTCCTGGACACGGGACAGGGTTTCTCCTACGAGCAGTACTTC. It translates to CVLDTGQGFSYEQYF.

The CDR3 nucleotides are TGTGCCAGCAGCTTGGGTGGGGCAGGGTACGGCAATCAGCCCCAGCATTTT. It encodes CASSLGGAGYGNQPQHF. The chain employs TRBV7-9 and TRBJ1-5; D may be TRBD1 (5 bases). Looked up from germline, CDR1 is SEHNR and CDR2 is FQNEAQ (reference sequence). The CDR3 contains 17 residues. Trimming took 3 bases from V and 2 from J, leaving 17 bases between them.

The chain joins TRBV12-2 to TRBJ1-5. TRBV12-2 is assigned pseudogene status. The CDR3 loop spans 16 amino acids. The CDR3 protein is CASRLFLLTGGQPQHF. Here the CDR3 DNA reads TGTGCAAGTCGCTTATTTTTGTTGACCGGCGGGCAGCCCCAGCATTTT.

V gene TRBV28 combines with J gene TRBJ2-7; a possible D gene is TRBD1 (6 bases). This CDR3 is built from 14 residues. CDR1 and CDR2 (germline): MDHEN, SYDVKM. The germline V and J ends were trimmed by 7 bases and 0 bases, with 13 bases remaining between them. The CDR3 nucleotides are TGTGCCAGCATAAACTCAGGGGTCTCCTACGAGCAGTACTTC. Translating gives CASINSGVSYEQYF.

The chain carries TRBV2 and TRBJ2-5; perhaps TRBD2 as D (5 bases). Trimming stripped 8 bases from V and 5 bases from J, with 9 bases between. There are 11 residues in the CDR3. From germline, CDR1 is SNHLY and CDR2 FYNNEI. The chain's CDR3 is CASGSAETQYF. CDR3 coding DNA: TGTGCCAGCGGGAGTGCGGAGACCCAGTACTTC.

The genes are TRBV2 and TRBJ2-7; D possibly corresponds to TRBD1 (5 bases). CDR1 and CDR2 (germline): SNHLY, FYNNEI. The CDR3 is 13 residues long. V was shortened by 8 bases and J by 0 bases, with 11 bases between the two germline ends. This CDR3 is CASRDRISYEQYF. The CDR3 DNA follows: TGTGCCAGCCGCGACAGAATCTCCTACGAGCAGTACTTC.

The gene calls are TRBV5-1 and TRBJ2-2; 12 positions agree with TRBD2. Germline CDR1 is SGHRS and CDR2 is YFSETQ. With V trimmed by 4 bases and J by 4 bases, 5 bases remained unmatched. CDR3 length: 16 amino acids. CDR3 sequence (DNA): TGCGCCAGCAGCGGATCTAGCGGGAGGGCCACCGGGGAGCTGTTTTTT. Protein product: CASSGSSGRATGELFF.

J is TRBJ1-1 and V is TRBV18, with D possibly matching TRBD1 (6 bases). Looked up from germline, CDR1 is KGHSH and CDR2 is LQKENI. The CDR3 length is 14 residues. Trimming left V 6 bases short and J 1 base short, with 12 bases between. The CDR3 is CASSWDNGNTEAFF. The CDR3 nucleotides are TGTGCCAGCTCTTGGGACAATGGGAACACTGAAGCTTTCTTT.

CDR3 sequence: CASSFGPGARETQYF. CDR3 coding DNA: TGTGCCAGCAGCTTCGGCCCAGGGGCTCGGGAGACCCAGTACTTC. The chain employs TRBV5-6 and TRBJ2-5, with D tentatively TRBD1 (6 bases). Trimming shortened V by 2 bases and J by 5 bases, and 16 bases separated the two germline ends. Germline-derived CDR1 and CDR2 are SGHDT and YYEEEE. The CDR3 contains 15 residues.

The V gene is TRBV11-3, the J gene TRBJ2-1; 11 positions agree with TRBD2. Trimming removed 4 bases from V and 6 bases from J; junction bases left unmatched: 8. This CDR3 contains 16 residues. Germline V gene data show CDR1 as SGHNT and CDR2 as YENEEA. DNA of the CDR3: TGTGCCAGCAGCTCTAGGGGTCTAGCGGGAGGCAATGAGCAGTTCTTC. Translated: CASSSRGLAGGNEQFF.

The rearrangement links TRBV27 to TRBJ1-1; no reliable D call. The CDR3 runs 13 residues. Trimming took off 5 bases at V and 0 bases at J, with 7 bases between the two ends. CDR1 and CDR2 from the germline V gene are MNHEY and SMNVEV (reference sequence). The CDR3 sequence: CASSRVLNTEAFF. In DNA form, the CDR3 reads TGTGCCAGCAGTAGAGTCCTGAACACTGAAGCTTTCTTT.

The chain joins TRBV6-1 to TRBJ2-7, with D unresolved. The CDR3 has 15 residues. The V gene's germline CDR1 is MNHNS and CDR2 SASEGT. The ends were cut back, 6 bases at V and 1 base at J, with 16 bases in the middle. The CDR3 sequence: CASSEPRSPSYEQYF. The CDR3 nucleotides are TGTGCCAGCAGCGAACCACGGAGCCCTTCCTACGAGCAGTACTTC.

The J gene is TRBJ2-1, the V gene TRBV19; 11 bases fit TRBD1. CDR1 is LNHDA, CDR2 SQIVND, per germline (reference sequence). This CDR3 spans 14 amino acids. V was clipped by 3 bases and J by 8 bases; unmatched bases: 3. CDR3 sequence: CASSMDRGPYEQFF. The CDR3 DNA follows: TGTGCCAGTAGTATGGACAGGGGGCCTTATGAGCAGTTCTTC.

The chain carries TRBV27 and TRBJ2-1, with 7 bases that match TRBD1. CDR3 size: 16 residues. V shed 4 bases, J shed 6 bases, and the junction held 12 bases outside the gene matches. Germline V lookup: CDR1 MNHEY, CDR2 SMNVEV (reference sequence). Written as DNA, the CDR3 is TGTGCCAGCAGTTCGGAACAGGGGTACGACTCCAATGAGCAGTTCTTC. It encodes CASSSEQGYDSNEQFF.

The chain is built from TRBV6-6 and TRBJ1-1; no reliable D call. V was shortened by 2 bases and J by 0 bases, with 7 bases between the two germline ends. This CDR3 has 14 residues. Germline assignment: CDR1 MNHNY and CDR2 SVGAGI (reference sequence). The CDR3 reads CASSYGQMNTEAFF. The CDR3 coding sequence is TGTGCCAGCAGTTACGGGCAGATGAACACTGAAGCTTTCTTT.

This clone turned up a few times. This chain links TRBV10-3 with TRBJ2-3; TRBD2 aligns across 7 bases. The CDR3 is 13 amino acids. Trimming took 10 bases from V and 0 from J; bases not matched to a gene: 4. Germline V gene sequence: CDR1 ENHRY, CDR2 SYGVKD. The CDR3 coding sequence is TGTGCCACAGCTAGCGGCAGCACAGATACGCAGTATTTT. Translation: CATASGSTDTQYF.

The chain is built from TRBV27 and TRBJ1-1; 9 nucleotides align to TRBD1. Germline-derived CDR1 and CDR2 are MNHEY and SMNVEV (reference sequence). This CDR3 contains 15 residues. Trimming removed 6 bases from V and 2 bases from J; junction bases left unmatched: 7. This CDR3 is CASRWTGAVNTEAFF. In DNA form, the CDR3 reads TGTGCCAGCAGATGGACAGGGGCGGTTAACACTGAAGCTTTCTTT.

This chain joins TRBV9 and TRBJ1-1; 8 bases line up with TRBD1. The CDR3 runs 18 residues. The germline V gene encodes CDR1 SGDLS and CDR2 YYNGEE. Trimming cost V 4 bases and J 0 bases; bases outside gene matches: 14. CDR3 residues: CASSNEDRALTMNTEAFF. The CDR3 DNA reads TGTGCCAGCAGCAATGAGGACAGGGCCCTTACCATGAACACTGAAGCTTTCTTT.

V is TRBV18 and J is TRBJ2-7; D possibly corresponds to TRBD1 (5 bases). CDR1 and CDR2 (germline): KGHSH, LQKENI. V was trimmed by 3 bases and J by 2 bases, leaving 8 bases between them. The length of the CDR3 is 13 residues. For the CDR3, the DNA is TGTGCCAGCTCACCCCAGGGAACCTACGAGCAGTACTTC. It is translated as CASSPQGTYEQYF.

This rearrangement joins TRBV7-3 to TRBJ2-1, with 8 nucleotides matching TRBD2. The CDR3 is 16 residues long. Germline lookup yields CDR1 SGHTA and CDR2 FQGTGA. Trimming cost V 3 bases and J 1 base; bases outside gene matches: 5. The CDR3 loop reads CASSFVSGTSYNEQFF. CDR3 nucleotide sequence: TGTGCCAGCAGCTTCGTTAGCGGGACTTCCTACAATGAGCAGTTCTTC. Together with reference TRBV7-3 and TRBJ2-1, the CDR3 gives the full variable domain: GAGVSQTPSNKVTEKGKYVELRCDPISGHTALYWYRQSLGQGPEFLIYFQGTGAADDSGLPNDRFFAVRPEGSVSTLKIQRTERGDSAVYLCASSFVSGTSYNEQFFGPGTRLTVL.

This clone was observed a few times. The V call is TRBV5-1, the J call TRBJ1-1; D possibly corresponds to TRBD1 (6 bases). The CDR3 length is 13 residues. The germline CDR1 and CDR2 sequences are SGHRS and YFSETQ. The V and J ends lost 4 bases and 1 base respectively, with 8 bases between them. The CDR3 here is CASSLGGNTEAFF. The CDR3 DNA reads as TGCGCCAGCAGCCTAGGGGGGAACACTGAAGCTTTCTTT.

The rearrangement joins TRBV29-1 to TRBJ2-3, with TRBD2 identical over 8 bases. Trimming removed 7 bases from V and 1 base from J; junction bases left unmatched: 10. Germline loops: CDR1 SQVTM, CDR2 ANQGSEA. This CDR3 spans 15 amino acids. Here the CDR3 reads CSADGVAGRTDTQYF. The CDR3, as DNA: TGCAGCGCCGATGGGGTAGCGGGACGCACAGATACGCAGTATTTT.

This clone was seen a single time. The chain has TRBV28 and TRBJ2-7; maybe TRBD1 (5 bases). Trimming took 7 bases from V and 7 from J, leaving 17 bases between them. In germline, CDR1 is MDHEN, CDR2 SYDVKM. This CDR3 contains 13 residues. CDR3 nucleotide sequence: TGTGCCAGCAAGAGGCAGGGTGGCAGAGAGCAGTACTTC. It translates to CASKRQGGREQYF.

This clone showed up just a few times. The V gene is TRBV9, the J gene TRBJ1-1; 8 nucleotides match TRBD1. The CDR3 contains 15 residues. V lost 3 bases, J lost 0 bases, and 4 bases stayed unmatched. The V gene's germline CDR1 is SGDLS and CDR2 YYNGEE. CDR3 coding DNA: TGTGCCAGCAGCGCTATGGGACAGGTGAACACTGAAGCTTTCTTT. It yields the protein CASSAMGQVNTEAFF.

In this sample, this clone turned up once. In nucleotides, the CDR3 is TGTGCCAGCAGCAAAGCGGAGATACTGTTTTTT. Amino acids: CASSKAEILFF. This chain links TRBV7-9 with TRBJ1-4; D call uncertain. The ends were cut back, 5 bases at V and 13 bases at J, with 11 bases in the middle. Germline V gene sequence: CDR1 SEHNR, CDR2 FQNEAQ (reference sequence). The CDR3 is made up of 11 amino acids.

The V and J genes are TRBV10-3 and TRBJ2-2, with TRBD2 matching 7 bases. The CDR3 has 13 amino acids. CDR1 and CDR2 from the germline V gene are ENHRY and SYGVKD. The junction had 2 bases not matched to a gene; V was cut back by 6 bases and J by 4 bases. CDR3 sequence (DNA): TGTGCCATCAGGGCGGGAGTCACCGGGGAGCTGTTTTTT. Its translation: CAIRAGVTGELFF.

The V gene is TRBV21-1, the J gene TRBJ1-5; TRBD1, the D gene given by the table, was not confirmed from the DNA. TRBV21-1 is a documented pseudogene. The CDR3 contains 15 residues. CDR3 region: CASSKVRGSNQPQHF. CDR3 DNA sequence: TGTGCCAGCAGCAAAGTCAGGGGCAGCAATCAGCCCCAGCATTTT.